This paragraph covers one T cell receptor beta chain sequence. The antigen remains unidentified. The data derive from a study of CD8+CD57+ T cells in acquired aplastic anemia. Study in general: Sorting CD4+ and CD8+ cells gave DNA averaging approximately 3 ug. Researchers reported that healthy donors averaged roughly 9.8 million reads for CD4+ cells. The study, taken as a whole, reports: Both patients and controls carried the same twenty-nine CD8+ CDR3 sequences. Patients were compared with controls for CD8+ Simpson's diversity, and no significant difference emerged.

The TCR beta profiling, which covered VDJ combination and CDR3 sequence, was carried out using genomic DNA as the template. TCRdb itself ran the reads through MiXCR, one entry per CDR3 protein. The data show a few hundred thousand distinct CDR3 sequences, approximately 70% seen once. Trimming removed 4 bases from V and 0 bases from J, with 10 bases in between. Germline CDR1 is GTSNPN and CDR2 is SVGIG (reference sequence). CDR3 length: 14 residues. The TCR comes from a human donor in good health, serving as a control. Input material: sorted CD4+, CD8+, or CD8+CD57+ T cells (not recorded which) from PBMCs. The chain links TRBV30 to TRBJ1-3; D unresolved. In DNA, the CDR3 is TGTGCCTGGAAGTCCGGCCGCTCTGGAAACACCATATATTTT. It is translated as CAWKSGRSGNTIYF.